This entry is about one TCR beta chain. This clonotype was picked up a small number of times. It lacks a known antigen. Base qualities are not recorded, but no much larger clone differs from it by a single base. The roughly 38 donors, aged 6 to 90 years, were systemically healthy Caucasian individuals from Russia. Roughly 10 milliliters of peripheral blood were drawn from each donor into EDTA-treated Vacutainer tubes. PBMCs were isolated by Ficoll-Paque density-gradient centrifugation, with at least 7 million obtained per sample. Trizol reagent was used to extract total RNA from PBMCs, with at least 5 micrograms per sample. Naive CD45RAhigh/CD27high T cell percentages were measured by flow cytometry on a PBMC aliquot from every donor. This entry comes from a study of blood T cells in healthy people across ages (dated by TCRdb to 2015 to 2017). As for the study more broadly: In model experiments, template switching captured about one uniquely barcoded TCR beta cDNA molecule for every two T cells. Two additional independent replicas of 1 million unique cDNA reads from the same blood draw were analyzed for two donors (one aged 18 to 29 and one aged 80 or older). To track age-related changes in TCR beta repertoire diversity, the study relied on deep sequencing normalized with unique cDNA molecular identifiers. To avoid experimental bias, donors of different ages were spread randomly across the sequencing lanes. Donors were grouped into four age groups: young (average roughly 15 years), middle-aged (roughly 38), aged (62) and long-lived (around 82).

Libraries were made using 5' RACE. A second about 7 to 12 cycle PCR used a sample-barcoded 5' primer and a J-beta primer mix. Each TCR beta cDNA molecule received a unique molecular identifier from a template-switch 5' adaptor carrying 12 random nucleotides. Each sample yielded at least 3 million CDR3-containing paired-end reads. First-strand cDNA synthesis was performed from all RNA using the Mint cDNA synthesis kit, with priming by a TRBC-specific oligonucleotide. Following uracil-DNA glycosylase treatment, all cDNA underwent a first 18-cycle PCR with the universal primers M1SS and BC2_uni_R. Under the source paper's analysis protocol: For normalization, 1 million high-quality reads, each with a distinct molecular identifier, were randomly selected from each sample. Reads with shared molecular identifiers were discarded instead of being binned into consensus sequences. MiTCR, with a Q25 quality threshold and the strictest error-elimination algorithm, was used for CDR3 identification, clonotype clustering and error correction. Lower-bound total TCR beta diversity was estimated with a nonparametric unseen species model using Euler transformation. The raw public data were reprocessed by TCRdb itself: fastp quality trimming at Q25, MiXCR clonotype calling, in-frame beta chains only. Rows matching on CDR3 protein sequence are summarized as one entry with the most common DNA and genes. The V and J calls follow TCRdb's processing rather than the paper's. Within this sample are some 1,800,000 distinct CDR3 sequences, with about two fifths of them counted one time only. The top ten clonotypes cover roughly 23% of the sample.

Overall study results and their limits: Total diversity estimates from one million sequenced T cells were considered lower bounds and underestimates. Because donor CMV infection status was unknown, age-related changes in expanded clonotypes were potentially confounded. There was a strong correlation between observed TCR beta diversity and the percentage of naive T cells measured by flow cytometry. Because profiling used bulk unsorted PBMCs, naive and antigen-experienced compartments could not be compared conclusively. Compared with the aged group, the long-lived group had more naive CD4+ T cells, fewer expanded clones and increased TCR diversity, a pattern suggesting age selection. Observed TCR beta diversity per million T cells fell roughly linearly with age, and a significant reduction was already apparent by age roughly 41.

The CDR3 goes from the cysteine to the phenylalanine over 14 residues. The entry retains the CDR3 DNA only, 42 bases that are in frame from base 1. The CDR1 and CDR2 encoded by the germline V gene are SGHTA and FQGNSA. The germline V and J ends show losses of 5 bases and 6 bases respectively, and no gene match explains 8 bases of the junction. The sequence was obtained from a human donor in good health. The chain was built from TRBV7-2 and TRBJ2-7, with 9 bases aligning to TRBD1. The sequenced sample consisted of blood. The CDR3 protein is CASSHGGQGVEQYF. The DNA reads TGTGCCAGCAGCCATGGGGGACAGGGTGTCGAGCAGTACTTC.